Sequencing of this T cell receptor beta chain was carried out in a study of cytomegalovirus exposure and HLA in healthy donors. General study results and limits: For TCR beta chains, V- and J-gene trimming was later linked to a missense DCLRE1C variant. In a later analysis, fewer than 20,000 TCR beta sequences were associated with HLA alleles at 0.05 false discovery rate.

As for this clone: Its antigen is still unknown.

Primers included in the PCR were 60 Vbeta and 13 Jbeta primers. As processed by the authors: Unique TCR beta chains numbered about 79 million in a later analysis, with around 10 million shared. Data came from immunoSEQ multiplex PCR; TCRdb stores just in-frame clones and leaves some out. The V and J calls and clone size are taken from that table; D and trimming were inferred from the DNA. The sample records about 200,000 clones, around 88% being singletons. This CDR3 spans 15 amino acids. The junction had 8 bases not matched to a gene; V was cut back by 4 bases and J by 4 bases. CDR1 is SGHRS, CDR2 YFSETQ, per germline.

Material for sequencing was PBMCs. V usage is TRBV5-1 and J usage is TRBJ2-5; 9 nucleotides line up with TRBD2. The sequence derives from a woman in her twenties or thirties in good health and CMV-seronegative. In nucleotides, the CDR3 is TGCGCCAGCAGCCCCGAGGCGGGAGGGGCAGAGACCCAGTACTTC. Translated, it gives CASSPEAGGAETQYF.